The 8 T cell receptor beta chains below were found in one sample sequenced in a study of spatial heterogeneity in lung cancer (dated by TCRdb to about 2019). The library was prepared using 5' RACE. Sequencing was carried out with a NextSeq 500. TCRdb trimmed public reads at Q25 via fastp, called clones via MiXCR and kept in-frame beta chains. Under each unique CDR3 protein, matching rows form one entry showing the most common genes and DNA. The sample has just under 1,500 distinct CDR3 sequences on record, more than 20% of them singletons. Jointly, the top ten make up approximately 9% of the sample. Summary of the overall study and its limitations: The number of expanded intratumoral alpha and beta TCRs correlated with the tumor nonsynonymous mutation count.

Their target antigens are unknown. The sample's time point label is to be understood as: sample taken at primary tumor resection. Sample: lung tumor tissue, taken at surgery. Source of these receptors: a female donor with early-stage non-small cell lung cancer.

The V gene is TRBV20-1, the J gene TRBJ2-3, with a weak D call TRBD2 (6 bases). V was clipped by 6 bases and J by 3 bases, with 7 bases between them. The CDR3 runs to 11 residues. Germline lookup yields CDR1 DFQATT and CDR2 SNEGSKA (reference sequence). CDR3 in DNA: TGCAGTGCCGGACTAACAGATACGCAGTATTTT. It yields the protein CSAGLTDTQYF.

The chain employs TRBV12-3 or TRBV12-4 and TRBJ2-5; 12 bases line up with TRBD2. CDR3 length equals 15 residues. The V gene end was trimmed by 7 bases and the J gene end by 7 bases; junction bases not matched to a gene: 10. Here the CDR3 reads CASTPGGLAGGTQYF. CDR3 coding DNA: TGTGCCAGCACCCCCGGGGGACTAGCGGGCGGGACCCAGTACTTC.

This clonotype is deemed medium-sized (0.01 to 0.1%). The chain is built from TRBV6-1 and TRBJ1-1; the D is unclear. Trimming removed 6 bases from V and 7 bases from J, with 18 bases in between. The CDR3 has 14 residues. Germline V CDR1 and CDR2: MNHNS, SASEGT. The CDR3 sequence: CASSPTWETDEAFF. The CDR3 nucleotides are TGTGCCAGCAGCCCCACCTGGGAAACAGATGAAGCTTTCTTT.

The chain uses TRBV28 and TRBJ2-1; perhaps TRBD2 as D (6 bases). Germline CDR1 reads MDHEN; CDR2 reads SYDVKM. The V and J ends lost 4 bases and 9 bases respectively, with 16 bases between them. This CDR3 region has 14 residues. The DNA for the CDR3 is TGTGCCAGCAGTTCCACTGGGGGGTTTAGTGAGCAGTTCTTC. Translated, it gives CASSSTGGFSEQFF.

This clonotype is classed as large. The chain joins TRBV24-1 to TRBJ2-1; 11 bases agree with TRBD2. The CDR3 loop spans 16 amino acids. The V and J ends lost 4 bases and 8 bases, in that order; junction bases with no gene match: 9. The germline gives CDR1 KGHDR, CDR2 SFDVKD. The CDR3: CATSDPASGRTDEQFF. CDR3 in DNA: TGTGCCACCAGTGACCCTGCTAGCGGGAGGACCGATGAGCAGTTCTTC.

The rearrangement links TRBV29-1 to TRBJ2-1; no clear D. This CDR3 region has 15 residues. Deletions cut 0 bases from V and 2 bases from J, with 11 bases between. The germline gives CDR1 SQVTM, CDR2 ANQGSEA. In nucleotides, the CDR3 is TGCAGCGTTGAAGACCCCTCCCACCCCTACAATGAGCAGTTCTTC. This codes for CSVEDPSHPYNEQFF.

This clonotype is labeled as medium-sized. V usage is TRBV2 and J usage is TRBJ2-7; D possibly corresponds to TRBD1 (5 bases). Per germline, CDR1 SNHLY and CDR2 FYNNEI. V gave up 2 bases and J gave up 7 bases, with 12 bases separating them. The length of the CDR3 is 13 residues. This chain's CDR3 is CASSEIIGAEQYF. The CDR3 DNA follows: TGTGCCAGCAGTGAAATTATAGGGGCGGAGCAGTACTTC.

This clonotype ranks as large. The rearrangement joins TRBV6-1 to TRBJ2-7; D is undetermined. The CDR3 length is 12 residues. Germline CDR1 MNHNS, CDR2 SASEGT. With 8 bases removed from V and 3 bases from J, the gap between germline ends came to 11 bases. CDR3 protein: CASGPTVYEQYF. The CDR3 DNA reads TGTGCCAGCGGGCCAACGGTCTACGAGCAGTACTTC.